What follows describes a single T cell receptor beta chain. What antigen it recognizes has not been identified. This probably arose from a read error, given a far larger clone one base away. TCR CDR3 regions were amplified from genomic DNA by multiplex PCR using the deep immunoSEQ assay. For each cell subset, the extracted genomic DNA was distributed evenly across all wells of several immunoSEQ 96-well plates, and each plate served as one replicate. For sorted subsets, 150 to 250 ng genomic DNA, equal to 25,000 to 35,000 T cell genomes, was loaded into each replicate PCR. The purified libraries were quantified using a Qubit 3.0 fluorometer, sized with a Bioanalyzer 2100, and then quantified again using the KAPA Library Quantification kit. Every immunoSEQ 96-well plate was sequenced on a dedicated single-read 150-cycle Illumina NextSeq 550 flow cell. In the paper's pipeline: Because only junctional sequences without quality scores were contained in the immunoSEQ output, filtering matching that applied to full-length reads could not be performed. To assign V/J genes and CDR3, sequences were annotated using PyIR, a Python wrapper for IgBLAST v1.9, with IMGT germline references. Reads were filtered out if the reads had weak V/J assignments (E-value above 1e-6), no CDR3, stop codons, out-of-frame junctions, or ambiguous translated residues. V3J clonotypes were defined as sequences sharing an identical inferred V gene, J gene, and CDR3 amino acid sequence. Percentage overlap between repertoires was computed as shared unique clonotypes divided by the size of the smaller repertoire. Repertoire richness was assessed with RTK rarefaction, the Chao1 estimator, and Recon v2.1 estimates of unobserved clonotypes. Generation probabilities were computed with OLGA for all TCRbeta clonotypes obtained by the gDNA method from several donors. Held by TCRdb, this immuneACCESS table contains in-frame sequences only and omits some clones. Under half of the omission traces to an unresolved V gene where checked; the cause of the rest is unknown. V and J calls and clone size are those listed in that table; D and trimming were worked out from the DNA. Counted in this sample were about 2.1 million clones; 90% to 95% of them appeared once. The ten biggest clones cover over 1.5% of the sample.

For the CD8 naive samples, CD45RO-negative cells were positively selected for CCR7, yielding a CD45RA+CCR7+ population from which TemRA cells were excluded. The donors were healthy, HIV-negative adults with no recently reported acute infections or vaccinations. Every donor was a Caucasian adult living in Nashville, Tennessee, USA. Blood was obtained by leukapheresis, after which PBMCs were separated by Ficoll-Histopaque density gradient centrifugation and cryopreserved in liquid nitrogen vapor phase. Analytical flow cytometry was used to check the purity and quantity of every magnetically sorted T cell population. From each sorted fraction, genomic DNA was isolated and quantified by UV absorbance on a Nanodrop 2000c. This specimen belongs to a study of shared clonotypes between healthy human individuals (dated by TCRdb to the early 2020s). Context from the whole study: The cohort included three men and two women between 18 and 49 years of age. To estimate repertoire size and how much clonotypes are shared between individuals, the study performed deep sequencing of blood TCR repertoires from 4 to 6 healthy adults. For each donor, CD4 naive and CD4 memory were each given three plates, CD8 naive was given two plates, and CD8 memory was given one plate. Between about 0.85 and 8.9 billion PBMCs per donor were obtained by leukapheresis. Different laboratories and diverse techniques were used to prepare libraries and sequence TCR repertoires, to increase sequencing depth and limit assay-specific biases. Results the study describes overall, beyond this receptor: Only blood was sampled, and tissue TCR repertoires likely differ from those in blood. Even with the large sequencing depth, rarefaction of the sorted-subset datasets indicated that sequencing was incomplete. Because the study included a small number of donors, the genetic and exposure-history diversity represented was limited. Pairwise subsampling led to the expectation that sequencing depth would affect the degree of clonotype sharing among donors. Higher generation probabilities were observed for clonotypes shared by all four sorted-subset donors than for non-shared clonotypes. Roughly 5% of naive CD4, roughly 3.5% of naive CD8, roughly 2.4% of memory CD4, and about 0.4% of memory CD8 clonotypes were shared across several donors. Estimated clonotype richness was generally larger for naive than for memory subsets.

The junction carries 14 bases between V and J, which are trimmed by 0 bases and 0 bases respectively. Looking up the germline V gene yields CDR1 ENHRY and CDR2 SYGVKD. Taken from cysteine to phenylalanine, the CDR3 has 17 residues. Only the CDR3 portion is preserved as DNA: 51 bases, with reading frame beginning at the first base. The chain employs TRBV10-3 and TRBJ1-1, with a tentative D gene TRBD1 over 5 matching bases. This TCR came from a young man in good health. Some clones in this sample may be carry-over from other donors' samples. Sequenced: naive CD8+ T cells from PBMCs. Taken with the paper, the label for cell subset or site translates to: CD45RA+CCR7+. The bases are TGTGCCATCAGTGAGTCTGGGGGACGGCGAATGAACACTGAAGCTTTCTTT. This yields the protein CAISESGGRRMNTEAFF.